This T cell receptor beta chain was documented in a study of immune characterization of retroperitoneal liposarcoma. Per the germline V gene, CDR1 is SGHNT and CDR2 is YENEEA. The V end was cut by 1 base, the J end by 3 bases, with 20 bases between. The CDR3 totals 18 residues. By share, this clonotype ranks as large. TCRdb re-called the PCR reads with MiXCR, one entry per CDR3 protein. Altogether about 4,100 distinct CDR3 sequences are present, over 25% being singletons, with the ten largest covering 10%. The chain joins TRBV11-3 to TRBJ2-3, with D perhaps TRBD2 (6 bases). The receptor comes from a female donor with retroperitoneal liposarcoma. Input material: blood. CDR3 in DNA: TGTGCCAGCAGCTTAGGGACTACCGGGAGAGGGGAGACAGATACGCAGTATTTT. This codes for CASSLGTTGRGETDTQYF.